The clone carrying this TCR beta chain appeared a few times. J was trimmed by 4 bases and V by 6 bases; bases with no gene match: 7. Germline values: CDR1 SQVTM, CDR2 ANQGSEA. CDR3 length: 13 residues. The data originate from a study of T cells in Graves' hyperthyroidism and ophthalmopathy. Patients aged 18 to 65 had newly diagnosed hyperthyroidism lasting under 2 months. Amplified TCR beta CDR3 regions came from RNA transcripts. In the first-round RT-PCR of the TCR CDR3, the HTBI primer set was used. TCRdb itself ran the multiplex PCR reads through MiXCR, one entry per CDR3 protein. The table shows some 460,000 distinct CDR3 sequences, with more than 15% occurring only once.

This chain uses TRBV29-1 with TRBJ2-5; 8 nucleotides line up with TRBD1. The source of this sequence is a woman aged 18-35 years with Graves' hyperthyroidism. Input material: blood. This CDR3 is CSVSDRDLETQYF. The DNA for the CDR3 is TGCAGCGTCTCGGACAGGGATTTAGAGACCCAGTACTTC.